This TCR beta chain was retrieved from a study of blood T cell repertoires in COVID-19. Study at large: T cells, B-cell-depleted T cells, or PBMCs provided the cDNA or gDNA that served as material.

Assay used: immunoSEQ multiplex PCR; TCRdb lists only in-frame clones, some missing. The sample records more than 300,000 clones, around nine tenths being singletons. CDR1 SGHRS and CDR2 YFSETQ come from the germline V gene. The CDR3 is 14 amino acids. With 0 bases removed from V and 3 bases from J, the gap between germline ends came to 6 bases. Material: peripheral blood. The rearrangement links TRBV5-1 to TRBJ2-2; D uncertain. The receptor comes from a woman in her sixties or seventies with COVID-19, enrolled during active disease. CDR3 DNA: TGCGCCAGCAGCTTGGACGGTTACACCGGGGAGCTGTTTTTT. This codes for CASSLDGYTGELFF.